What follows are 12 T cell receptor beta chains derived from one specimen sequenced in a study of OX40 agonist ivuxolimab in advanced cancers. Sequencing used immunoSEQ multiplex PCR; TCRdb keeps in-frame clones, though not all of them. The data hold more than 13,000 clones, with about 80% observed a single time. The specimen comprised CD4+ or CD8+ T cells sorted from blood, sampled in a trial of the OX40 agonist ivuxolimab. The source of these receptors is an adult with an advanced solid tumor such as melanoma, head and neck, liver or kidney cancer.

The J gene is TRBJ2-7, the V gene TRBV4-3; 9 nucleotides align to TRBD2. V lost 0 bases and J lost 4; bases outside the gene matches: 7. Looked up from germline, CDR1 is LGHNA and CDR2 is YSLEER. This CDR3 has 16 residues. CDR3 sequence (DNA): TGCGCCAGCAGCCAAGAGAGGGGGCTAGCGGGGTACGAGCAGTACTTC. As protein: CASSQERGLAGYEQYF.

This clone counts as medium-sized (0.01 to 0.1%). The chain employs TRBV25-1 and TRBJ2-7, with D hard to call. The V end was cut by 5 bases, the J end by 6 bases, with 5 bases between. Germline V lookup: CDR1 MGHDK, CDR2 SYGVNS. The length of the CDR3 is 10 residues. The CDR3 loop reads CASSSGEQYF. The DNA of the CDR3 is TGTGCCAGCAGTTCTGGCGAGCAGTACTTC.

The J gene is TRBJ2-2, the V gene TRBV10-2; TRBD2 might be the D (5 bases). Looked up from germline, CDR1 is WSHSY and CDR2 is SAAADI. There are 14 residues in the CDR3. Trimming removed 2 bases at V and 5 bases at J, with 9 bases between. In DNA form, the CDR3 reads TGCGCCAGCAGTGAGAGAGAGCGGACCGGGGAGCTGTTTTTT. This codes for CASSERERTGELFF.

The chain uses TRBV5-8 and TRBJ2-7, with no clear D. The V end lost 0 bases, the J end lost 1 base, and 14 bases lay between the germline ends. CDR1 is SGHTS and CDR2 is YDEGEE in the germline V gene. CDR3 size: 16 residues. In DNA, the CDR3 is TGTGCCAGCAGCTTGGTTCACAGACTCCTTTCCTACGAGCAGTACTTC. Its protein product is CASSLVHRLLSYEQYF.

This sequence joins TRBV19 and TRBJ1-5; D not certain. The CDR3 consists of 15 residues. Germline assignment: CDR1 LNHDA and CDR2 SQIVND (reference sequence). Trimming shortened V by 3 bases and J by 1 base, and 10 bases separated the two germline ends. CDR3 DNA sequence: TGTGCCAGTAGTATTGGGTACGGGAGCAATCAGCCCCAGCATTTT. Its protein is CASSIGYGSNQPQHF.

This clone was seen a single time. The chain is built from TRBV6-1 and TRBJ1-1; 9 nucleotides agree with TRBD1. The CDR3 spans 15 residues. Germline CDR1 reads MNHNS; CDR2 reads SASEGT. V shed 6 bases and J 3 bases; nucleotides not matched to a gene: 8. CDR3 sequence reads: CASREDRGGDTEAFF. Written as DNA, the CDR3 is TGTGCCAGCAGGGAGGACAGGGGAGGGGACACTGAAGCTTTCTTT.

The CDR3 spells CASSLWGSYEQYF. Written as DNA, the CDR3 is TGTGCCAGCAGCTTGTGGGGGTCCTACGAGCAGTACTTC. This chain joins TRBV5-6 and TRBJ2-7; D could derive from TRBD1 or TRBD2 (5 bases each). The length of the CDR3 is 13 residues. Trimming removed 1 base from V and 1 base from J, with 6 bases in between. CDR1 and CDR2 from the germline V gene are SGHDT and YYEEEE.

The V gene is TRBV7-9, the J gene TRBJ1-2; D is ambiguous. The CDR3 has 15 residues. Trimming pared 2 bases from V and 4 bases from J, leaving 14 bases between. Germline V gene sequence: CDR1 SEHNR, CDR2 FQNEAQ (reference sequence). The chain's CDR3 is CASSLSSQTIYGYTF. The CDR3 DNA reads TGTGCCAGCAGCTTAAGCAGCCAGACGATCTATGGCTACACCTTC. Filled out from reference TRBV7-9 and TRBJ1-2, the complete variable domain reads DTGVSQNPRHKITKRGQNVTFRCDPISEHNRLYWYRQTLGQGPEFLTYFQNEAQLEKSRLLSDRFSAERPKGSFSTLEIQRTEQGDSAMYLCASSLSSQTIYGYTFGSGTRLTVV.

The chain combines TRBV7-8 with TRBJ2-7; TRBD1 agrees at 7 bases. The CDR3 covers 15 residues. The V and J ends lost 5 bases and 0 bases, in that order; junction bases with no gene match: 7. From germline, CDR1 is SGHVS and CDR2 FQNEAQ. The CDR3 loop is CASSPWAGGSYEQYF. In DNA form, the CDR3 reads TGTGCCAGCAGCCCCTGGGCAGGGGGCTCCTACGAGCAGTACTTC. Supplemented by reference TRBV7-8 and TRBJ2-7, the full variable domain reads GAGVSQSPRYKVAKRGQDVALRCDPISGHVSLFWYQQALGQGPEFLTYFQNEAQLDKSGLPSDRFFAERPEGSVSTLKIQRTQQEDSAVYLCASSPWAGGSYEQYFGPGTRLTVT.

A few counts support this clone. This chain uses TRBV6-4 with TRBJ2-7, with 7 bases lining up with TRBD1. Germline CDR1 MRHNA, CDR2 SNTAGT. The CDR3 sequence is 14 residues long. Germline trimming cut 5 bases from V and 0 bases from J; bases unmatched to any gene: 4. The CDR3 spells CASSSRDSSYEQYF. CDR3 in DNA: TGTGCCAGCAGTTCCCGGGACAGCTCCTACGAGCAGTACTTC.

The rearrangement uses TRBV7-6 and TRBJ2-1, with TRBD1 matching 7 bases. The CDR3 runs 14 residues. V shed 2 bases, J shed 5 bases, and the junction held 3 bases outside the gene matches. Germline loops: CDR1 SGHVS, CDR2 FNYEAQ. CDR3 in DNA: TGTGCCAGCAGCTTATGGGGACAGAACAATGAGCAGTTCTTC. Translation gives CASSLWGQNNEQFF.

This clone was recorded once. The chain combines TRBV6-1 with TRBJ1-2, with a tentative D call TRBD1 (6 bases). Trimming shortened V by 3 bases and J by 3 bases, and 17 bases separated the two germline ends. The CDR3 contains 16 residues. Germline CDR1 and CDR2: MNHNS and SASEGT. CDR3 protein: CASSDKNRELHYGYTF. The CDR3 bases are TGTGCCAGCAGTGATAAAAACAGGGAGCTTCACTATGGCTACACCTTC.